This T cell receptor beta chain derives from a study of technical replicates of blood from several donors (dated by TCRdb to 2016 to 2017). Library preparation employed the immunoSEQ multiplex PCR assay. TCRdb obtained this table from immuneACCESS and retained in-frame rearrangements with V and J assigned. These tables miss some clones; where compared with another copy, unresolved V genes account for less than half of the shortfall, and the remainder is unexplained. For this sample there are 76,000 or so clones; 90% to 95% appear just once. Of the sample, around 0.24% is held by the ten largest clones. A word on this clone: Its antigen is unknown. No much larger clonotype is one base removed from it; base qualities were not supplied.

The cysteine opens and the phenylalanine closes a CDR3 of 13 amino acids. Left in the record is the CDR3 DNA by itself, 39 bases read in frame from the first base. For CDR1 and CDR2, the germline V gene lists MGHRA and YSYEKL. For this chain, trimming is 3 bases at the V end and 3 bases at the J end, and the number of junction bases without a gene match is 2. The receptor was derived from a human donor in good health. The source material was T cells isolated from PBMCs. The sequence joins TRBV4-1 to TRBJ2-7, with TRBD2 identical over 7 junction bases. The DNA sequence is TGCGCCAGCAGCCAGGCTAGCGGCTACGAGCAGTACTTC. Its translation is CASSQASGYEQYF.